The 18 T cell receptor beta chains in this list originate from one sample, sequenced in a study of T-cell reconstitution after alpha-beta-depleted transplantation in children. Molecular barcoding with unique molecular identifiers was used for the TCRbeta library. TCRdb processed the PCR reads anew with MiXCR; each CDR3 protein has one entry. This table has about 78,000 distinct CDR3 sequences, roughly an eighth appearing once. This specimen was PBMCs, mostly from graft donor cells, taken 180 days after TCRalphabeta/CD19-depleted stem cell transplant. Receptor source: a male patient between 2 and 10 years old who had a stem cell transplant for acute lymphoblastic leukemia, so the T cells may come from the graft donor.

This clonotype has just a few counts. The chain joins TRBV20-1 to TRBJ2-1; the D gene is possibly TRBD1 (6 bases). V was trimmed by 5 bases and J by 1 base, leaving 21 bases between them. From germline, CDR1 is DFQATT and CDR2 SNEGSKA (reference sequence). The CDR3 consists of 17 residues. As DNA, the CDR3 is TGCAGTGCTGAGAGCAAATTCGTGACAGGATCCTACAATGAGCAGTTCTTC. This translates into CSAESKFVTGSYNEQFF.

This clonotype was detected ten times or more. This chain uses TRBV5-1 with TRBJ2-4, with 7 bases lining up with TRBD1. CDR1 and CDR2 from the germline V gene are SGHRS and YFSETQ. V shed 3 bases and J 1 base; nucleotides not matched to a gene: 10. The CDR3 sequence is 17 residues long. Here the CDR3 DNA reads TGCGCCAGCAGCTGGGACAGTCCCTTTTGGGCCAAAAACATTCAGTACTTC. Encoded protein: CASSWDSPFWAKNIQYF.

The chain uses TRBV18 and TRBJ1-2; TRBD1 is a possible D gene (5 bases). CDR1 and CDR2 from the germline V gene are KGHSH and LQKENI. The CDR3 loop spans 17 amino acids. V lost 0 bases and J 3 bases, leaving 17 bases between the germline ends. The CDR3 DNA reads as TGTGCCAGCTCACCACCCCCAAGTATGACAGTTCACTATGGCTACACCTTC. Translated, it gives CASSPPPSMTVHYGYTF.

CDR3 in DNA: TGTGCCAGCAGCCCCCGTCGACTTGAGTCTGAAGCTTTCTTT. Amino acids: CASSPRRLESEAFF. The chain couples TRBV6-1 to TRBJ1-1; D is unresolved. Deletions cut 6 bases from V and 6 bases from J, with 17 bases between. There are 14 residues in the CDR3. Per the germline V gene, CDR1 is MNHNS and CDR2 is SASEGT.

The genes are TRBV18 and TRBJ2-5; TRBD2 is a possible D gene (6 bases). Germline V gene sequence: CDR1 KGHSH, CDR2 LQKENI. V was shortened by 3 bases and J by 0 bases, with 8 bases between the two germline ends. This CDR3 is built from 14 residues. CDR3 loop: CASSPLANQETQYF. For the CDR3, the DNA is TGTGCCAGCTCACCCCTAGCGAACCAAGAGACCCAGTACTTC.

This chain connects TRBV7-9 to TRBJ1-3; D perhaps matches TRBD1 (6 bases). The V end was cut by 5 bases, the J end by 4 bases, with 12 bases between. CDR1 is SEHNR, CDR2 FQNEAQ, per germline (reference sequence). The CDR3 has 14 amino acids. The DNA of the CDR3 is TGTGCCAGCAGCCTGGACAGTCAAGGAAACACCATATATTTT. Translation gives CASSLDSQGNTIYF.

The rearrangement links TRBV5-5 to TRBJ1-5; D perhaps matches TRBD1 (5 bases). The CDR3 covers 13 residues. The V end was cut by 7 bases, the J end by 7 bases, with 15 bases between. Germline assignment: CDR1 SGHKS and CDR2 YYEKEE (reference sequence). The CDR3 loop is CASSKGVMQPQHF. DNA for the CDR3: TGTGCCAGCTCTAAAGGGGTGATGCAGCCCCAGCATTTT.

The chain employs TRBV3-1 and TRBJ2-1; 11 nucleotides line up with TRBD2. The CDR3 is made up of 19 amino acids. Germline CDR1 is LGHDT and CDR2 is YNNKEL (reference sequence). V lost 0 bases and J lost 4; bases outside the gene matches: 11. The CDR3 DNA reads TGTGCCAGCAGCCAAGAATTTAGGCCCACTAGCGGGAGTTACAATGAGCAGTTCTTC. This gives the protein CASSQEFRPTSGSYNEQFF.

Many counts were recorded for this clonotype. This rearrangement joins TRBV7-2 to TRBJ2-7; D gene ambiguous. V dropped 1 base and J dropped 3 bases, with 4 bases sitting between them. The CDR3 is 12 residues long. CDR1 is SGHTA, CDR2 FQGNSA, per germline. CDR3 DNA: TGTGCCAGCAGCTTAGGTGTCTACGAGCAGTACTTC. It is translated as CASSLGVYEQYF.

A note on this clonotype: This may be a read error: a much more frequent sequence differs by one nucleotide. This chain uses TRBV20-1 with TRBJ2-7; possibly TRBD2 for D (5 bases). V was cut by 2 bases and J by 6 bases, with 17 bases left in between. The V gene's germline CDR1 is DFQATT and CDR2 SNEGSKA (reference sequence). CDR3 length: 14 residues. In DNA form, the CDR3 reads TGCAGTGCTAGATGGGAGTATGGCGAGGGCGAGCAGTACTTC. Translated: CSARWEYGEGEQYF.

Notes on this clonotype: One junction end disagrees with the germline gene, perhaps due to a read error. The gene calls are TRBV7-7 and TRBJ2-2, with a tentative D call TRBD2 (6 bases). The CDR3 length is 18 residues. Germline values: CDR1 SSHAT, CDR2 FNYEAQ (reference sequence). This CDR3 reads CASSLSRGISVGTGELFF. The CDR3 DNA sequence: TGTGCTAGCAGCTTATCCCGGGGGATTAGCGTCGGCACCGGGGAGCTGTTTTTT.

This clonotype came up many times. The chain has TRBV6-5 and TRBJ1-2; D is unclear. From germline, CDR1 is MNHEY and CDR2 SVGAGI. CDR3 length: 11 amino acids. Trimming removed 7 bases at V and 4 bases at J, with 7 bases between. CDR3 sequence: CASTEGYGYTF. Written as DNA, the CDR3 is TGTGCCAGCACAGAGGGCTATGGCTACACCTTC.

The rearrangement joins TRBV6-5 to TRBJ1-1, with 7 bases lining up with TRBD1. This CDR3 is 12 amino acids long. In germline, CDR1 is MNHEY, CDR2 SVGAGI. J was trimmed by 6 bases and V by 6 bases; bases with no gene match: 4. Here the CDR3 DNA reads TGTGCCAGCAGCAGACAGGGCTCTGAAGCTTTCTTT. Translated: CASSRQGSEAFF.

This clonotype was observed many times. The genes are TRBV25-1 and TRBJ1-2; 12 bases map to TRBD1. The CDR3 has 14 amino acids. V shed 4 bases and J 7 bases; nucleotides not matched to a gene: 4. The germline V gene encodes CDR1 MGHDK and CDR2 SYGVNS. CDR3 in DNA: TGTGCCAGCAGTGGGGGACAGGGGGCGTTTGGCTACACCTTC. It codes for CASSGGQGAFGYTF.

Comments on this clonotype: Given the absence of the conserved phenylalanine or tryptophan at the CDR3 end, a read error is likely. The chain joins TRBV7-2 to TRBJ1-3; D is ambiguous. From germline, CDR1 is SGHTA and CDR2 FQGNSA. The V end was cut by 5 bases, the J end by 5 bases, with 7 bases between. The CDR3 runs to 12 residues. The CDR3 reads CASSPPRNTIYS. CDR3 nucleotide sequence: TGTGCCAGCAGCCCACCACGAAACACCATATATTCT.

The chain has TRBV6-6 and TRBJ1-1; the D is unclear. Germline V lookup: CDR1 MNHNY, CDR2 SVGAGI (reference sequence). V was clipped by 8 bases and J by 4 bases, with 5 bases between them. This CDR3 comprises 10 residues. CDR3 region: CASGFTEAFF. The CDR3 bases are TGTGCCAGCGGGTTCACTGAAGCTTTCTTT.

This clonotype has only a few counts. The chain links TRBV6-2 or TRBV6-3 to TRBJ2-7; TRBD1 agrees at 8 bases. The CDR3 runs to 19 residues. Trimming at V came to 0 bases and at J to 2 bases, leaving 15 bases not matched to a gene. Per germline, CDR1 MNHEY and CDR2 SVGEGT. The CDR3 loop reads CASSYSADRGLYTPYEQYF. CDR3 sequence (DNA): TGTGCCAGCAGTTACTCCGCCGACAGGGGACTTTATACTCCCTACGAGCAGTACTTC.

This clonotype occurred a few times. The V and J genes are TRBV7-2 and TRBJ2-5, with D uncertain. Germline CDR1 reads SGHTA; CDR2 reads FQGNSA. There are 13 residues in the CDR3. V lost 2 bases and J 0 bases, leaving 4 bases between the germline ends. Here the CDR3 DNA reads TGTGCCAGCAGCTTAACGTACCAAGAGACCCAGTACTTC. Encoded protein: CASSLTYQETQYF.